This T cell receptor beta chain stems from a study of T-cell memory formation after mild COVID-19. Worth noting for this clonotype: The antigen is unknown.

CDR3 length equals 16 residues. The germline gives CDR1 SGHNT, CDR2 YYREEE (reference sequence). V was cut by 4 bases and J by 4 bases, with 20 bases left in between. Whole-study findings and limits: The study found contracting CD4+ clones mainly in CM and EM and contracting CD8+ clones in EMRA.

TCR alpha and TCR beta cDNA libraries carrying sample barcodes and UMIs were produced by 5'RACE using constant-segment primers. Via MiXCR, TCRdb re-called the 5' RACE reads, giving one row per CDR3 protein. Found here are 300,000 to 400,000 distinct CDR3 sequences, approximately 15% of them singletons; the top ten hold approximately 20%. The J gene is TRBJ1-2, the V gene TRBV5-4; D is perhaps TRBD1 (6 bases). Sample: PBMCs or a T cell subset sorted from them (not recorded which). This clonotype originated in a man aged 18 to 29 who had mild COVID-19 (a few samples of this study predate the infection). Cell type and time point are not known. The CDR3 reads CASSPGPGESVYGYTF. CDR3 nucleotides: TGTGCCAGCAGCCCGGGCCCAGGGGAGTCAGTCTATGGCTACACCTTC.